A selection of T cell receptor beta chains follows, all from one sample in a study of blood T cell repertoires in COVID-19. Some clones are missing from TCRdb's copy, which holds only in-frame ones; the method was immunoSEQ multiplex PCR. The sample has roughly 73,000 clones; about 92% are singletons. What was sequenced was peripheral blood. Receptors originate from a man over 45 with acute or convalescent COVID-19. CDR3s leave out the opening cysteine and the closing phenylalanine or tryptophan.

v_gene,j_gene,CDR3aa
TRBV21-1,TRBJ1-2,ASSPRAGMYGYT
TRBV14,TRBJ1-1,ASSQAVNTEAF
TRBV2,TRBJ2-1,ASRLGGSGINEQF
TRBV19,TRBJ2-1,ASTLAGTYNEQF
TRBV3-1/TRBV3-2,TRBJ2-7,ASSHSTGEYEQY
TRBV5-4,TRBJ1-2,ASSLGQGGDYGYT
TRBV28,TRBJ1-1,ASRQGVFTEAF
TRBV7-9,TRBJ2-1,ASSLAGRYEQF
TRBV5-4,TRBJ2-2,ASSLDRPDTGELF
TRBV7-8,TRBJ2-5,ASSFPGRTQGETQY
TRBV9,TRBJ2-1,ASSEQASSYNEQF
TRBV4-3,TRBJ2-5,ASSHAPGTRQETQY
TRBV27,TRBJ2-1,ASSLGVAGGVEQF
TRBV19,TRBJ1-1,ASSSPFRIMNTEAF
TRBV5-1,TRBJ1-2,ASRWDTPYGYT
TRBV7-9,TRBJ1-2,ASSSQGAPSLYGYT
TRBV19,TRBJ2-5,ASSIGAGQLY
TRBV6-6,TRBJ1-1,ASSYGGAGNTEAF
TRBV4-1,TRBJ2-5,ASSQVGAETQY
TRBV6-4,TRBJ2-1,ASSDVHSNYNEQF
TRBV4-2,TRBJ2-1,ASSQGIQRGAYNEQF
TRBV5-5,TRBJ2-7,ASSLLATAYEQY
TRBV28,TRBJ1-5,ASNAQGERRQPQH
TRBV6-2/TRBV6-3,TRBJ2-1,ASSYPGSYNEQF
TRBV10-3,TRBJ1-4,AISEGGQRNEKLF
TRBV11-1,TRBJ2-1,ASSLERGGYNEQF
TRBV19,TRBJ1-1,ASSPRGGGTNTEAF
TRBV18,TRBJ1-3,ASSPSKGAGNTIY